This T cell receptor (beta chain) was captured by sequencing in a study of T cell changes during pregnancy in multiple sclerosis. Germline V gene data show CDR1 as KGHSY and CDR2 as FQNENV. The CDR3 sequence is 14 residues long. The V end was cut by 3 bases, the J end by 5 bases, with 14 bases between. The assay was immunoSEQ multiplex PCR, and TCRdb's table has in-frame clones only and misses some. The table lists more than 25,000 clones, about 91% of them singletons. The TCR comes from a female donor with multiple sclerosis, enrolled in a pregnancy study. V gene TRBV16 combines with J gene TRBJ2-7; the D gene is possibly TRBD2 (6 bases). The source material was CD8+ T cells from peripheral blood mononuclear cells, sampled in the first trimester of pregnancy. The CDR3 DNA reads as TGTGCCAGCAGCCAGACGATGGGGGGTGACGAGCAGTACTTC. Protein product: CASSQTMGGDEQYF.